The present T cell receptor beta chain was sequenced within a study of blood T cells in healthy people across ages. Study-wide points: CMV status of donors was unknown, possibly confounding expanded clonotype changes. Per million T cells, TCR beta diversity dropped about linearly as age rose.

This clonotype was detected once. Its antigen is not known. Just one base apart from a much larger clone, this may be a read error. The germline CDR1 and CDR2 sequences are MNHEY and SVGAGI. This CDR3 has 11 residues. A second PCR, run for roughly 7 to 11 cycles, used a sample-barcoded 5' primer plus a J-beta primer mix. MiXCR, run by TCRdb on the 5' RACE reads, gives a single entry per CDR3 protein. There are 1.2 million to 1.5 million distinct CDR3 sequences in the sample; 40% to 50% occur only once, and around 8% lies in the top ten. The draw of peripheral blood yielded ten milliliters from each donor. With each sample, at least 5.5 micrograms of total RNA were extracted.

The origin of this receptor is a woman between 18 and 30 years old in good health. Sequencing input: blood. The chain joins TRBV6-5 to TRBJ2-3; no firm D call. The CDR3 loop is CVSSDADTQYF. DNA for the CDR3: TGTGTCAGCAGTGACGCAGATACGCAGTATTTT.